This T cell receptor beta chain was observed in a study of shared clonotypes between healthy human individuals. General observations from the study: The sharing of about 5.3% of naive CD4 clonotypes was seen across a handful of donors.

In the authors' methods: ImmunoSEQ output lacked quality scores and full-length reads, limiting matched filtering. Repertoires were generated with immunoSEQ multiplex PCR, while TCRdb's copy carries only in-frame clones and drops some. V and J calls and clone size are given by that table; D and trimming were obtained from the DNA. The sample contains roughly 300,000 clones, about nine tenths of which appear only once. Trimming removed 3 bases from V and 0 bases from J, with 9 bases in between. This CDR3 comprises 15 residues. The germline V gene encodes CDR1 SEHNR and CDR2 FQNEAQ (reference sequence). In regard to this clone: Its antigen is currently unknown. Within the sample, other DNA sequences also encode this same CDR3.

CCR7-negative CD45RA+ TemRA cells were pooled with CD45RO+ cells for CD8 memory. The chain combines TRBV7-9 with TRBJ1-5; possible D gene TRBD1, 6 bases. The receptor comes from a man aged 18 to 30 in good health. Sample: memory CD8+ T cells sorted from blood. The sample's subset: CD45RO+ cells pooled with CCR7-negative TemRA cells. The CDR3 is CASSLQGNSNQPQHF. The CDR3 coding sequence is TGTGCCAGCAGCTTGCAGGGGAATAGCAATCAGCCCCAGCATTTT.